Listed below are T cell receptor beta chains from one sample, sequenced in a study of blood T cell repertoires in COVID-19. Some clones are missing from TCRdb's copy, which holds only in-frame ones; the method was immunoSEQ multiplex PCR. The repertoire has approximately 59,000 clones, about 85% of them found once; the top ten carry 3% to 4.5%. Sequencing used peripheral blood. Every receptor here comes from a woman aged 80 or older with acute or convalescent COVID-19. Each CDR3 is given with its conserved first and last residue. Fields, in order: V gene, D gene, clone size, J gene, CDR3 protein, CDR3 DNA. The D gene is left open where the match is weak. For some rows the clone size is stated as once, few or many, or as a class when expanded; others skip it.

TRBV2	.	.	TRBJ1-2	CASTRAGVEDGYTF	TGTGCCAGCACTAGAGCAGGGGTCGAAGATGGCTACACCTTC
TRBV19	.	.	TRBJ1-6	CASNRQSEGNSPLHF	TGTGCCAGCAACCGACAGTCGGAGGGGAATTCACCCCTCCACTTT
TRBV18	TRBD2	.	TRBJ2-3	CASSRRSGLGGTDTQYF	TGTGCCAGCTCTCGACGATCGGGACTAGGAGGCACAGATACGCAGTATTTT
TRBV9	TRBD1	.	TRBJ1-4	CASSVEGAISEKLFF	TGTGCCAGCAGCGTAGAGGGGGCCATAAGCGAAAAACTGTTTTTT
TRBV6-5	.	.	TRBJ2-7	CASMRQTSYEQYF	TGTGCCAGCATGCGACAGACAAGCTACGAGCAGTACTTC
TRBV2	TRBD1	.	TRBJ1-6	CASQGDSPLHF	TGTGCCAGCCAGGGGGATTCACCCCTCCACTTT
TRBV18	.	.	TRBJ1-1	CASSPQGEFRNTEAFF	TGTGCCAGCTCACCACAGGGGGAATTCCGGAACACTGAAGCTTTCTTT
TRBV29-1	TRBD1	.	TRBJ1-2	CSVGQGAGYTF	TGCAGCGTGGGGCAGGGGGCTGGCTACACCTTC
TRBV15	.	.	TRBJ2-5	CATSRDRAAETQYF	TGTGCCACCAGCAGAGACCGAGCGGCGGAGACCCAGTACTTC
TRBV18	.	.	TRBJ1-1	CASSKQGEGTEAFF	TGTGCCAGCTCAAAACAGGGAGAGGGGACTGAAGCTTTCTTT
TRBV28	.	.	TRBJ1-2	CASSLRETNGYTF	TGTGCCAGCAGTTTAAGGGAGACAAATGGCTACACCTTC
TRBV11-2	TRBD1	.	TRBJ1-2	CASSLEFAGGGYGYTF	TGTGCCAGCAGCTTAGAGTTCGCAGGGGGAGGCTATGGCTACACCTTC
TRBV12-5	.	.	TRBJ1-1	CASGGGVGGVLNTEAFF	TGTGCTAGTGGTGGCGGGGTCGGGGGTGTCTTGAACACTGAAGCTTTCTTT
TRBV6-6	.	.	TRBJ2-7	CASSNLDEQYF	TGTGCCAGCAGTAACCTAGACGAGCAGTACTTC
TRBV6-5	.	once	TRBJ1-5	CASIRQVSNQPQHF	TGTGCCAGCATCCGACAGGTTAGCAATCAGCCCCAGCATTTT
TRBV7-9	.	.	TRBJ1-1	CASSGQGQLNTEAFF	TGTGCCAGCAGCGGCCAAGGACAGTTGAACACTGAAGCTTTCTTT
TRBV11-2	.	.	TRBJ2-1	CASSADYNEQFF	TGTGCCAGCAGCGCAGACTACAATGAGCAGTTCTTC
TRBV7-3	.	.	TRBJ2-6	CASSLTGSSGANVLTF	TGTGCCAGCAGCTTGACAGGAAGCTCTGGGGCCAACGTCCTGACTTTC
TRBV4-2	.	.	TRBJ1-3	CASSQGSIGQRTGNTIYF	TGTGCCAGCAGCCAAGGGTCCATAGGACAGCGGACTGGAAACACCATATATTTT
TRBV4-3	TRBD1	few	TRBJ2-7	CASSQGGTGGLSYEQYF	TGCGCCAGCAGCCAAGGAGGGACAGGGGGCCTCTCCTACGAGCAGTACTTC
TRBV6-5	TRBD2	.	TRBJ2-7	CASSYWTSGTYEQYF	TGTGCCAGCAGTTACTGGACTAGCGGTACCTACGAGCAGTACTTC
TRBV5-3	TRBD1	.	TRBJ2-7	CARSSRTGNYEQYF	TGTGCCAGAAGCTCACGGACAGGGAACTACGAGCAGTACTTC
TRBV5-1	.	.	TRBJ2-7	CASSLPRQGGYEQYF	TGCGCCAGCAGCTTGCCACGACAGGGAGGCTACGAGCAGTACTTC
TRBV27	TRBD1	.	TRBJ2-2	CASSRDRVTGELFF	TGTGCCAGCAGCAGGGACAGGGTGACCGGGGAGCTGTTTTTT
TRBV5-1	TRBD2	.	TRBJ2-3	CASSLGLAGAISTDTQYF	TGCGCCAGCAGCTTGGGACTAGCGGGTGCGATCAGCACAGATACGCAGTATTTT
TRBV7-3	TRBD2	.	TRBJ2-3	CASSPLGLAGSDTQYF	TGTGCCAGCAGCCCCCTGGGACTAGCGGGCTCAGATACGCAGTATTTT
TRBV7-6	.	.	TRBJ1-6	CASSLGGGNSPLHF	TGTGCCAGCAGCTTGGGGGGGGGTAATTCACCCCTCCACTTT
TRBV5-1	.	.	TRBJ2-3	CASSTDRTDTQYF	TGCGCCAGCAGCACCGACAGGACAGATACGCAGTATTTT
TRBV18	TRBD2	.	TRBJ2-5	CASSPRASGETQYF	TGTGCCAGCTCACCAAGGGCTAGCGGAGAGACCCAGTACTTC
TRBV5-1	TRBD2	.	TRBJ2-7	CASSRGLAQEQYF	TGCGCCAGCAGCCGGGGACTAGCGCAAGAGCAGTACTTC
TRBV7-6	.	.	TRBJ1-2	CASSSVQVDYGYTF	TGTGCCAGCAGCTCTGTCCAGGTGGACTATGGCTACACCTTC
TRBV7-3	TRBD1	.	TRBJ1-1	CASSARGEYTEAFF	TGTGCCAGCAGCGCCAGGGGGGAATACACTGAAGCTTTCTTT
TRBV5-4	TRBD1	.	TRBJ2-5	CASSLTGTETQYF	TGTGCCAGCAGCCTGACAGGGACGGAGACCCAGTACTTC
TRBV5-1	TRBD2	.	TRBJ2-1	CASSFTGTTYNEQFF	TGCGCCAGCAGCTTCACCGGGACTACCTACAATGAGCAGTTCTTC
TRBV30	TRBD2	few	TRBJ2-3	CACGGAGTDTQYF	TGTGCCTGCGGGGGGGCCGGGACAGATACGCAGTATTTT
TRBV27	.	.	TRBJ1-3	CASSLNQADFSGNTIYF	TGTGCCAGCAGTTTAAATCAGGCGGACTTCTCTGGAAACACCATATATTTT